These 15 T cell receptor beta chains share one sample of origin, sequenced in a study of blood T cell repertoires in COVID-19. The assay was immunoSEQ multiplex PCR, and TCRdb's table has in-frame clones only and misses some. The table shows tens of thousands of clones, with 80% to 85% occurring only once. The specimen was peripheral blood. All receptors derive from a man older than 75 with COVID-19, enrolled during active disease.

The V gene is TRBV7-8, the J gene TRBJ2-7; 7 bases are a match to TRBD1. After removal of 0 bases from V and 1 base from J, the junction contained 6 bases not matched to a gene. The germline CDR1 and CDR2 sequences are SGHVS and FQNEAQ. This CDR3 is built from 16 residues. DNA for the CDR3: TGTGCCAGCAGCTTAGCGGTACAGGGGCTATCCTACGAGCAGTACTTC. The encoded protein is CASSLAVQGLSYEQYF.

This clone came up a few times. V gene TRBV18 combines with J gene TRBJ1-1; 9 bases agree with TRBD1. V lost 3 bases to trimming and J lost 4 bases; unmatched junction nucleotides: 3. This CDR3 spans 14 amino acids. CDR1 and CDR2 from the germline V gene are KGHSH and LQKENI. The CDR3 DNA follows: TGTGCCAGCTCACCCCAGACAGGGGGCACTGAAGCTTTCTTT. It codes for CASSPQTGGTEAFF.

This chain links TRBV3-1 (or the pseudogene TRBV3-2) with TRBJ1-2; no clear D. CDR3 length equals 14 residues. Germline CDR1 reads LGHDT; CDR2 reads YNNKEL (reference sequence). V shed 1 base and J shed 7 bases, with 13 bases lying between them. This CDR3 reads CASSQARGWSGYTF. DNA for the CDR3: TGTGCCAGCAGCCAAGCGAGAGGATGGAGTGGCTACACCTTC.

The chain has TRBV12-2 and TRBJ1-1; the D call TRBD1 from the table was never checked on the DNA. TRBV12-2 is deemed a pseudogene. This CDR3 comprises 15 residues. CDR3 nucleotide sequence: TGTGCAAGTCGCTTAAAAGGGGCAGGGGAGACTGAAGCTTTCTTT. Translated: CASRLKGAGETEAFF.

The J gene is TRBJ2-1, the V gene TRBV9; TRBD2 might be the D (6 bases). The germline V and J ends were trimmed by 3 bases and 4 bases, with 14 bases remaining between them. The CDR3 sequence is 15 residues long. Germline loops: CDR1 SGDLS, CDR2 YYNGEE. The CDR3 DNA sequence: TGTGCCAGCAGCGCTGGCGGGAAGACTTACAATGAGCAGTTCTTC. Protein: CASSAGGKTYNEQFF.

V usage is TRBV3-1 (or the pseudogene TRBV3-2) and J usage is TRBJ1-6; TRBD1 is a possible D gene (6 bases). CDR1 and CDR2 from the germline V gene are LGHDT and YNNKEL (reference sequence). Between the trimmed V and J ends, which lost 8 bases and 10 bases, there was a span of 21 bases. The CDR3 totals 15 residues. CDR3 in amino acids: CASSLRGAIGSPLHF. CDR3 nucleotides: TGTGCCAGCTCCCTGCGGGGGGCCATTGGGTCACCCCTCCACTTT.

This rearrangement joins TRBV6-6 to TRBJ1-3; D remains ambiguous. Deletions cut 5 bases from V and 6 bases from J, with 14 bases between. Germline CDR1 and CDR2: MNHNY and SVGAGI (reference sequence). This CDR3 comprises 14 residues. CDR3 DNA sequence: TGTGCCAGCAGTCCCTACGCATCCCCAAACACCATATATTTT. Translating it yields CASSPYASPNTIYF.

The V call is TRBV6-2 or TRBV6-3, the J call TRBJ1-1; D is ambiguous. Germline V CDR1 and CDR2: MNHEY, SVGEGT. Trimming stripped 4 bases from V and 1 base from J, with 7 bases between. The CDR3 consists of 13 residues. The CDR3 here is CASSFAGNTEAFF. The CDR3 DNA reads TGTGCCAGCAGTTTTGCGGGGAACACTGAAGCTTTCTTT.

This chain joins TRBV30 and TRBJ1-1, with D perhaps TRBD1 (5 bases). The CDR3 totals 11 residues. Germline V gives CDR1 GTSNPN, CDR2 SVGIG (reference sequence). Deletions cut 4 bases from V and 11 bases from J, with 14 bases between. CDR3 nucleotides: TGTGCCTGGATGATCGACGGGGGGGCTTTCTTT. Translation gives CAWMIDGGAFF.

This chain connects TRBV4-2 to TRBJ2-2; 9 nucleotides align to TRBD2. The germline V gene has CDR1 LGHNA and CDR2 YNFKEQ. The CDR3 extends over 16 amino acids. V lost 4 bases and J lost 2; bases outside the gene matches: 5. CDR3: CASSRRLAENTGELFF. The CDR3 DNA reads as TGTGCCAGCAGCCGCAGACTAGCGGAAAACACCGGGGAGCTGTTTTTT.

The rearrangement joins TRBV2 to TRBJ1-1; maybe TRBD1 (5 bases). The CDR3 length is 13 residues. Deletions cut 8 bases from V and 2 bases from J, with 12 bases between. Germline V gene lookup returns CDR1 SNHLY and CDR2 FYNNEI. The CDR3 region is CASGTGLNTEAFF. The DNA for the CDR3 is TGTGCCAGCGGGACCGGACTAAACACTGAAGCTTTCTTT.

The rearrangement joins TRBV9 to TRBJ1-2, with a weak D call TRBD1 (6 bases). The CDR3 consists of 15 residues. Per germline, CDR1 SGDLS and CDR2 YYNGEE. Trimming took 3 bases from V and 3 from J, leaving 15 bases between them. CDR3 sequence (DNA): TGTGCCAGCAGCGAGGCGGGGGCGTCTGACTATGGCTACACCTTC. It is translated as CASSEAGASDYGYTF.

The chain couples TRBV7-9 to TRBJ1-1, with unresolved D. Germline loops: CDR1 SEHNR, CDR2 FQNEAQ (reference sequence). The CDR3 length is 14 residues. Trimming stripped 1 base from V and 5 bases from J, with 11 bases between. Here the CDR3 reads CASSLEVRGTEAFF. In DNA, the CDR3 is TGTGCCAGCAGCTTAGAGGTTCGGGGAACTGAAGCTTTCTTT.

The chain uses TRBV19 and TRBJ2-5, with D maybe TRBD1 (6 bases). Trimming took 1 base from V and 5 from J, leaving 11 bases between them. CDR1 is LNHDA, CDR2 SQIVND, per germline (reference sequence). The CDR3 covers 14 residues. The CDR3 DNA follows: TGTGCCAGTAGTATAGGAAGCGGACAGGAGACCCAGTACTTC. It specifies CASSIGSGQETQYF.

The chain joins TRBV2 to TRBJ1-1; 8 bases match TRBD1. This CDR3 spans 13 amino acids. Per germline, CDR1 SNHLY and CDR2 FYNNEI. With V trimmed by 11 bases and J by 7 bases, 12 bases remained unmatched. In DNA, the CDR3 is TGTGCCTGTGGACAGGGACCGGCCCTTGAAGCTTTCTTT. The encoded protein is CACGQGPALEAFF. Based on the CDR3 plus reference TRBV2 and TRBJ1-1, the full variable domain is EPEVTQTPSHQVTQMGQEVILRCVPISNHLYFYWYRQILGQKVEFLVSFYNNEISEKSEIFDDQFSVERPDGSNFTLKIRSTKLEDSAMYFCACGQGPALEAFFGQGTRLTVV.